The 4 T cell receptor beta chains below come from one sample, sequenced in a study of identical twins. Via MiXCR, TCRdb re-called the 5' RACE reads, giving one row per CDR3 protein. The data show around 490,000 distinct CDR3 sequences, 13% to 15% seen once. These data are also associated with another study on yellow fever vaccine responses in identical twins.

The sample taken for sequencing was CD4+ T cells sorted from blood. These receptors were taken from a woman younger than 35 in good health.

This chain uses TRBV14 with TRBJ2-7, with 9 bases lining up with TRBD1. CDR3 length: 16 residues. Trimming at V came to 4 bases and at J to 7 bases, leaving 14 bases not matched to a gene. Per the germline V gene, CDR1 is SGHDN and CDR2 is FVKESK. Here the CDR3 reads CASSPNTGTGSEEQYF. The DNA for the CDR3 is TGTGCCAGCAGCCCGAACACCGGGACAGGGAGCGAAGAGCAGTACTTC.

This clonotype occurred a few times. The rearrangement links TRBV5-1 to TRBJ1-6; D gene uncertain. Between the trimmed V and J ends, which lost 7 bases and 7 bases, there was a span of 15 bases. This CDR3 region has 14 residues. Looked up from germline, CDR1 is SGHRS and CDR2 is YFSETQ. The CDR3, as DNA: TGCGCCAGCCAGGTGGAGACGGGCAATTCACCCCTCCACTTT. It yields the protein CASQVETGNSPLHF.

Only a few counts were recorded for this clonotype. The CDR3 DNA sequence: TGTGCCAGCCGACAGGGGGGCGTCCTGACTTTC. It encodes CASRQGGVLTF. The rearrangement links TRBV2 to TRBJ2-6, with 9 bases identical to TRBD1. The germline CDR1 and CDR2 sequences are SNHLY and FYNNEI. This CDR3 has 11 amino acids. Unmatched junction bases numbered 2, after V lost 8 bases and J lost 12 bases. Variable domain in full (rest from reference TRBV2 and TRBJ2-6): EPEVTQTPSHQVTQMGQEVILRCVPISNHLYFYWYRQILGQKVEFLVSFYNNEISEKSEIFDDQFSVERPDGSNFTLKIRSTKLEDSAMYFCASRQGGVLTFGAGSRLTVL.

This clonotype was recorded many times. The chain carries TRBV5-1 and TRBJ2-3; D might be TRBD1 or TRBD2, each matching 5 bases. Deletions cut 0 bases from V and 2 bases from J, with 13 bases between. Germline CDR1 is SGHRS and CDR2 is YFSETQ. This CDR3 is 16 amino acids long. The CDR3 DNA follows: TGCGCCAGCAGCTTGGCCGGGACGGGGCCCACAGATACGCAGTATTTT. Protein product: CASSLAGTGPTDTQYF.